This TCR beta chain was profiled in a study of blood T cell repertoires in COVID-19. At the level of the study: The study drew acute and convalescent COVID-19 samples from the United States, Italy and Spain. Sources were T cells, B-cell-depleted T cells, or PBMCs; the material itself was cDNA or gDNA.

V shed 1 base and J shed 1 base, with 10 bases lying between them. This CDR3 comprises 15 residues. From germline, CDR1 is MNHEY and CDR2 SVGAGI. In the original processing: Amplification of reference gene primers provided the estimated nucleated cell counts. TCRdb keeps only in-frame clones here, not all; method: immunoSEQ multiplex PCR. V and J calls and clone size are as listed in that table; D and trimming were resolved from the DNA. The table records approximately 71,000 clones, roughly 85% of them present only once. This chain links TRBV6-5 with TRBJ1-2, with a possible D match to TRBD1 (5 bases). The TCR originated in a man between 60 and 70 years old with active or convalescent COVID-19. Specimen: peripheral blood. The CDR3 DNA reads TGTGCCAGCAGTTACTTCCCAGGGATTAACTATGGCTACACCTTC. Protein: CASSYFPGINYGYTF.